This is a list of T cell receptor beta chains from one sample in a study of cytomegalovirus exposure and HLA in healthy donors. TCRdb's table, derived via immunoSEQ multiplex PCR, lists solely in-frame clones and lacks some. Here the sample spans some 200,000 clones, roughly four fifths being singletons. What was sequenced was PBMCs. The origin of the receptors is a woman in her 40s in good health and CMV-seronegative. Both conserved end residues are part of each CDR3. D genes are given only for firm matches. Not all rows give a size; the values are once, few, many and, for expanded clones, a class.

d_call: TRBD1; j_call: TRBJ1-2; clone_size: -; v_call: TRBV19; cdr3_aa: CASTARSGTGYGGYTF; cdr3_nt: TGTGCCAGTACCGCCCGGTCCGGGACAGGGTATGGTGGCTACACCTTC
d_call: -; j_call: TRBJ1-2; clone_size: -; v_call: TRBV5-5; cdr3_aa: CASSHREGGYTF; cdr3_nt: TGTGCCAGCAGCCACAGGGAAGGAGGCTACACCTTC
d_call: -; j_call: TRBJ1-3; clone_size: -; v_call: TRBV5-8; cdr3_aa: CASSRNGDSGNTIYF; cdr3_nt: TGTGCCAGCAGCCGCAACGGGGACTCTGGAAACACCATATATTTT
d_call: -; j_call: TRBJ2-2; clone_size: -; v_call: TRBV11-3; cdr3_aa: CASSLYPAGTGELFF; cdr3_nt: TGTGCCAGCAGCTTATACCCAGCGGGCACCGGGGAGCTGTTTTTT
d_call: -; j_call: TRBJ2-7; clone_size: once; v_call: TRBV2; cdr3_aa: CASSGAGIYEQYF; cdr3_nt: TGTGCCAGCAGTGGGGCTGGAATATACGAGCAGTACTTC
d_call: -; j_call: TRBJ1-1; clone_size: -; v_call: TRBV18; cdr3_aa: CASSPFTTMNTEAFF; cdr3_nt: TGTGCCAGCTCACCGTTTACAACCATGAACACTGAAGCTTTCTTT
d_call: -; j_call: TRBJ1-2; clone_size: -; v_call: TRBV6-1; cdr3_aa: CASVEGYGYTF; cdr3_nt: TGTGCCAGCGTTGAGGGCTATGGCTACACCTTC
d_call: TRBD1; j_call: TRBJ1-6; clone_size: -; v_call: TRBV6-1; cdr3_aa: CASSSAGTGYSPLHF; cdr3_nt: TGTGCCAGCAGTTCTGCCGGGACAGGGTATTCACCCCTCCACTTT
d_call: -; j_call: TRBJ2-3; clone_size: few; v_call: TRBV19; cdr3_aa: CASSILAASTDTQYF; cdr3_nt: TGTGCCAGTAGTATATTAGCGGCTAGCACAGATACGCAGTATTTT
d_call: -; j_call: TRBJ1-1; clone_size: -; v_call: TRBV19; cdr3_aa: CASRSKEGRANTEAFF; cdr3_nt: TGTGCCAGTAGGTCCAAGGAGGGCAGGGCGAACACTGAAGCTTTCTTT
d_call: -; j_call: TRBJ2-7; clone_size: -; v_call: TRBV6-1; cdr3_aa: CASSVKGVYEQYF; cdr3_nt: TGTGCCAGCAGTGTAAAAGGGGTCTACGAGCAGTACTTC
d_call: TRBD1; j_call: TRBJ1-4; clone_size: -; v_call: TRBV19; cdr3_aa: CASIAGTASEKLFF; cdr3_nt: TGTGCCAGTATCGCCGGGACAGCTAGTGAAAAACTGTTTTTT
d_call: -; j_call: TRBJ1-5; clone_size: -; v_call: TRBV28; cdr3_aa: CASSPLNQPQHF; cdr3_nt: TGTGCCAGCAGCCCCCTCAATCAGCCCCAGCATTTT
d_call: TRBD2; j_call: TRBJ2-1; clone_size: -; v_call: TRBV7-8; cdr3_aa: CASSSGSASGGGNEQFF; cdr3_nt: TGTGCCAGCAGCTCCGGTTCGGCTAGCGGGGGGGGCAATGAGCAGTTCTTC
d_call: TRBD2; j_call: TRBJ2-5; clone_size: -; v_call: TRBV13; cdr3_aa: CASSLLAGGGETQYF; cdr3_nt: TGTGCCAGCAGCTTGCTAGCGGGGGGCGGGGAGACCCAGTACTTC
d_call: TRBD1; j_call: TRBJ2-1; clone_size: -; v_call: TRBV7-3; cdr3_aa: CASSATGGYNEQFF; cdr3_nt: TGTGCCAGCAGCGCCACAGGGGGCTACAATGAGCAGTTCTTC
d_call: TRBD1; j_call: TRBJ2-5; clone_size: -; v_call: TRBV15; cdr3_aa: CATSRGVGTAQETQYF; cdr3_nt: TGTGCCACCAGCAGAGGCGTGGGGACAGCTCAAGAGACCCAGTACTTC
d_call: TRBD2; j_call: TRBJ2-5; clone_size: -; v_call: TRBV5-1; cdr3_aa: CASSVGTSGGLRETQYF; cdr3_nt: TGCGCCAGCAGCGTGGGGACTAGCGGGGGCCTTCGAGAGACCCAGTACTTC
d_call: TRBD1; j_call: TRBJ1-2; clone_size: once; v_call: TRBV7-9; cdr3_aa: CASSLQGASIGGYTF; cdr3_nt: TGTGCCAGCAGCTTGCAGGGGGCCTCGATTGGTGGCTACACCTTC
d_call: TRBD1; j_call: TRBJ2-3; clone_size: -; v_call: TRBV19; cdr3_aa: CASSPTRTGTDTQYF; cdr3_nt: TGTGCCAGTAGTCCGACACGGACAGGGACAGATACGCAGTATTTT
d_call: -; j_call: TRBJ1-5; clone_size: few; v_call: TRBV2; cdr3_aa: CASSDPDQPQHF; cdr3_nt: TGTGCCAGCAGTGACCCGGATCAGCCCCAGCATTTT
d_call: -; j_call: TRBJ1-1; clone_size: -; v_call: TRBV18; cdr3_aa: CASSPWGSSNTEAFF; cdr3_nt: TGTGCCAGCTCACCATGGGGCAGCTCGAACACTGAAGCTTTCTTT
d_call: -; j_call: TRBJ2-3; clone_size: -; v_call: TRBV6-1; cdr3_aa: CASSENRSPTDTQYF; cdr3_nt: TGTGCCAGCAGTGAAAACAGGAGTCCAACAGATACGCAGTATTTT
d_call: -; j_call: TRBJ2-2; clone_size: -; v_call: TRBV14; cdr3_aa: CASSDPTDITGELFF; cdr3_nt: TGTGCCAGCAGCGATCCCACAGACATTACCGGGGAGCTGTTTTTT
d_call: -; j_call: TRBJ1-5; clone_size: -; v_call: TRBV6-6; cdr3_aa: CASSYPLGEGNQPQHF; cdr3_nt: TGTGCCAGCAGTTACCCACTTGGGGAGGGCAATCAGCCCCAGCATTTT
d_call: -; j_call: TRBJ2-7; clone_size: -; v_call: TRBV19; cdr3_aa: CASSIAARKGAQQYF; cdr3_nt: TGTGCCAGTAGTATAGCGGCTAGAAAAGGGGCGCAGCAGTACTTC
d_call: -; j_call: TRBJ2-5; clone_size: -; v_call: TRBV11-3; cdr3_aa: CASSSGSLRETQYF; cdr3_nt: TGTGCCAGCAGCTCAGGGTCATTGAGAGAGACCCAGTACTTC
d_call: TRBD2; j_call: TRBJ2-1; clone_size: -; v_call: TRBV13; cdr3_aa: CASSFLGGGADDEQFF; cdr3_nt: TGTGCCAGCAGCTTTTTAGGCGGGGGGGCAGATGATGAGCAGTTCTTC
d_call: -; j_call: TRBJ2-7; clone_size: -; v_call: TRBV28; cdr3_aa: CASSRVFDEQYF; cdr3_nt: TGTGCCAGCAGCAGGGTGTTTGACGAGCAGTACTTC
d_call: TRBD1; j_call: TRBJ2-7; clone_size: -; v_call: TRBV4-2; cdr3_aa: CASSQAAGGRTSEQYF; cdr3_nt: TGTGCCAGCAGCCAGGCGGCAGGGGGCAGGACCTCCGAGCAGTACTTC
d_call: TRBD1; j_call: TRBJ1-5; clone_size: few; v_call: TRBV6-5; cdr3_aa: CASSLAGGTQPQHF; cdr3_nt: TGTGCCAGCAGTTTAGCAGGGGGCACTCAGCCCCAGCATTTT
d_call: -; j_call: TRBJ1-2; clone_size: -; v_call: TRBV7-9; cdr3_aa: CASSLIRDLWKGYTF; cdr3_nt: TGTGCCAGCAGCTTAATCAGGGATTTATGGAAGGGCTACACCTTC
d_call: -; j_call: TRBJ2-1; clone_size: -; v_call: TRBV7-2; cdr3_aa: CASSLGQGGPYNEQFF; cdr3_nt: TGTGCCAGCAGCTTGGGCCAGGGTGGCCCCTACAATGAGCAGTTCTTC